Listed here are 20 T cell receptor beta chains from one sample, sequenced in a study of T cells after somatic rescue of genetic block. Produced via immunoSEQ multiplex PCR; TCRdb's table is partial and in-frame only. The sample lists under 150,000 clones; 75% to 95% were seen once. Source material: peripheral blood mononuclear cells (PBMCs). All receptors come from a woman between 18 and 29 years old.

This chain links TRBV30 with TRBJ1-3; 8 nucleotides match TRBD1. J was trimmed by 2 bases and V by 2 bases; bases with no gene match: 2. Germline values: CDR1 GTSNPN, CDR2 SVGIG (reference sequence). The CDR3 runs 14 residues. The CDR3: CAWSMTGAGNTIYF. The DNA for the CDR3 is TGTGCCTGGAGTATGACAGGGGCTGGAAACACCATATATTTT.

This chain connects TRBV11-2 to TRBJ1-1; D might be TRBD1 (6 bases). Germline CDR1 is SGHAT and CDR2 is FQNNGV. The CDR3 length is 16 residues. V was clipped by 5 bases and J by 6 bases, with 22 bases between them. CDR3 sequence: CASSLAPRGRTPEAFF. The CDR3 DNA reads as TGTGCCAGCAGCCTGGCGCCGCGGGGGCGTACCCCTGAAGCTTTCTTT.

The chain combines TRBV7-7 with TRBJ1-6; D ambiguous. Germline CDR1 reads SSHAT; CDR2 reads FNYEAQ (reference sequence). This CDR3 has 13 residues. V lost 1 base and J 9 bases, leaving 7 bases between the germline ends. The CDR3 DNA is TGTGCCAGCAGCTTAGACCCAAGTTCACCCCTCCACTTT. Translation: CASSLDPSSPLHF.

This rearrangement joins TRBV7-2 to TRBJ2-7; 13 nucleotides agree with TRBD2. Germline loops: CDR1 SGHTA, CDR2 FQGNSA. There are 15 residues in the CDR3. Trimming cost V 3 bases and J 10 bases; bases outside gene matches: 9. The CDR3 DNA reads as TGTGCCAGCAGCTTCGTTTCTGGACTAGCGGGGGAACAGTACTTC. It specifies CASSFVSGLAGEQYF.

This clone was recorded once. The V and J genes are TRBV6-5 and TRBJ1-5, with a weak D call TRBD1 (5 bases). Per germline, CDR1 MNHEY and CDR2 SVGAGI. Trimming took 6 bases from V and 1 from J, leaving 7 bases between them. The CDR3 spans 13 residues. CDR3 residues: CASRGDSNQPQHF. The CDR3 DNA reads as TGTGCCAGCAGAGGGGACAGCAATCAGCCCCAGCATTTT.

The CDR3 sequence is CAWSVLSTDTQYF. The CDR3 nucleotides read TGTGCCTGGAGTGTACTTAGCACAGATACGCAGTATTTT. This rearrangement joins TRBV30 to TRBJ2-3; D uncertain. In germline, CDR1 is GTSNPN, CDR2 SVGIG (reference sequence). V shed 0 bases and J shed 0 bases, with 4 bases lying between them. The CDR3 has 13 amino acids.

This clone was recorded once. The rearrangement links TRBV6-4 to TRBJ1-2; 7 nucleotides align to TRBD1. With 1 base clipped from V and 8 bases from J, the junction kept 1 base outside the gene matches. CDR3 size: 12 residues. The V gene's germline CDR1 is MRHNA and CDR2 SNTAGT. The CDR3 nucleotides are TGTGCCAGCAGTGACTACAGGGGAGGCTACACCTTC. Translation gives CASSDYRGGYTF.

The J gene is TRBJ1-2, the V gene TRBV9; D is perhaps TRBD1 (5 bases). The CDR3 is 15 residues long. Germline V lookup: CDR1 SGDLS, CDR2 YYNGEE. V was clipped by 0 bases and J by 4 bases, with 13 bases between them. This CDR3 is CASSVEGRGAYGYTF. The CDR3 region has the DNA TGTGCCAGCAGCGTAGAGGGTAGGGGAGCCTATGGCTACACCTTC.

In this sample, this clone turned up a few times. The rearrangement joins TRBV25-1 to TRBJ1-5; tentatively, D is TRBD1 (5 bases). This CDR3 is 15 amino acids long. Trimming cost V 2 bases and J 1 base, with 9 bases left between them. Looked up from germline, CDR1 is MGHDK and CDR2 is SYGVNS. CDR3 DNA: TGTGCCAGCAGTGAACCGGGACGGAGCAATCAGCCCCAGCATTTT. Encoded protein: CASSEPGRSNQPQHF.

The chain links TRBV16 to TRBJ2-2; D is uncertain. Trimming stripped 0 bases from V and 4 bases from J, with 6 bases between. The CDR3 is made up of 14 amino acids. The germline CDR1 and CDR2 sequences are KGHSY and FQNENV. The CDR3 sequence is CASSQSGFTGELFF. CDR3 bases: TGTGCCAGCAGCCAATCGGGCTTCACCGGGGAGCTGTTTTTT.

V gene TRBV19 combines with J gene TRBJ1-6, with TRBD1 matching 7 bases. CDR1 is LNHDA and CDR2 is SQIVND in the germline V gene (reference sequence). This CDR3 region has 17 residues. V lost 0 bases to trimming and J lost 5 bases; unmatched junction nucleotides: 7. CDR3 region: CASSIDSTGTNNSPLHF. The CDR3 DNA sequence: TGTGCCAGTAGTATAGATTCGACAGGGACTAATAATTCACCCCTCCACTTT.

The DNA of the CDR3 is TGTGCCAGCAGTTACCCGGGCGACGAGCAGTACTTC. Residues: CASSYPGDEQYF. The chain couples TRBV6-5 to TRBJ2-7; D is uncertain. V was shortened by 2 bases and J by 5 bases, with 7 bases between the two germline ends. The CDR3 extends over 12 amino acids. From germline, CDR1 is MNHEY and CDR2 SVGAGI.

V gene TRBV27 combines with J gene TRBJ2-7; TRBD1 matches at 10 bases. Unmatched junction bases numbered 7, after V lost 5 bases and J lost 0 bases. The length of the CDR3 is 16 residues. Germline CDR1 is MNHEY and CDR2 is SMNVEV (reference sequence). CDR3 loop: CASSGGTGDYSYEQYF. In nucleotides, the CDR3 is TGTGCCAGCAGTGGGGGGACAGGGGATTACTCCTACGAGCAGTACTTC.

J is TRBJ1-2 and V is TRBV4-3, with a possible D match to TRBD1 (5 bases). The germline V and J ends were trimmed by 1 base and 5 bases, with 17 bases remaining between them. Germline assignment: CDR1 LGHNA and CDR2 YSLEER. This CDR3 is built from 16 residues. CDR3 residues: CASSQGITGDLYGYTF. In nucleotides, the CDR3 is TGCGCCAGCAGCCAAGGAATAACAGGCGACCTTTATGGCTACACCTTC.

The chain has TRBV7-9 and TRBJ1-2; tentative D call: TRBD1 (6 bases). V lost 10 bases to trimming and J lost 2 bases, with 20 bases between them. Germline V gives CDR1 SEHNR, CDR2 FQNEAQ (reference sequence). This CDR3 contains 15 residues. The CDR3 loop is CATQQGPGANYGYTF. CDR3 DNA sequence: TGTGCCACCCAGCAAGGGCCAGGGGCCAACTATGGCTACACCTTC.

The chain combines TRBV5-1 with TRBJ1-2; no clear D. With 2 bases removed from V and 6 bases from J, the gap between germline ends came to 11 bases. The CDR3 runs to 13 residues. The germline V gene encodes CDR1 SGHRS and CDR2 YFSETQ. CDR3 loop: CASSFRNGDGYTF. DNA of the CDR3: TGCGCCAGCAGCTTTCGAAATGGGGATGGCTACACCTTC.

The chain couples TRBV27 to TRBJ2-7, with D hard to call. V lost 3 bases to trimming and J lost 5 bases, with 8 bases between them. In germline, CDR1 is MNHEY, CDR2 SMNVEV (reference sequence). This CDR3 contains 12 residues. CDR3 DNA sequence: TGTGCCAGCAGTTTCAGGCCGGACGAGCAGTACTTC. Encoded protein: CASSFRPDEQYF.

The chain is built from TRBV5-1 and TRBJ2-3; D may be TRBD1 (5 bases). The CDR3 has 14 amino acids. V was clipped by 1 base and J by 3 bases, with 9 bases between them. CDR1 and CDR2 from the germline V gene are SGHRS and YFSETQ. CDR3 nucleotides: TGCGCCAGCAGCTTGATTCAGGGTACAGATACGCAGTATTTT. It yields the protein CASSLIQGTDTQYF. Complete variable domain (other parts from reference TRBV5-1 and TRBJ2-3): KAGVTQTPRYLIKTRGQQVTLSCSPISGHRSVSWYQQTPGQGLQFLFEYFSETQRNKGNFPGRFSGRQFSNSRSEMNVSTLELGDSALYLCASSLIQGTDTQYFGPGTRLTVL.

The chain recombines TRBV11-3 with TRBJ1-1; no firm D call. Per the germline V gene, CDR1 is SGHNT and CDR2 is YENEEA. Trimming pared 3 bases from V and 3 bases from J, leaving 8 bases between. There are 13 residues in the CDR3. The CDR3, as DNA: TGTGCCAGCAGCTTTACACCGGACACTGAAGCTTTCTTT. As protein: CASSFTPDTEAFF.

V usage is TRBV6-1 and J usage is TRBJ2-7; no firm D call. V shed 1 base and J shed 3 bases, with 4 bases lying between them. This CDR3 comprises 12 residues. CDR1 and CDR2 from the germline V gene are MNHNS and SASEGT. The chain's CDR3 is CASSEVHYEQYF. The DNA of the CDR3 is TGTGCCAGCAGTGAAGTCCACTACGAGCAGTACTTC.